This T cell receptor beta chain derives from a study of blood T cell repertoires in COVID-19. As for the study in general: The study drew acute and convalescent COVID-19 samples from the United States, Italy and Spain. T cells, B-cell-depleted T cells, or PBMCs provided the cDNA or gDNA that served as material.

Per the original data handling: Quantification of nucleated cells was approximated via reference gene primer amplification. Repertoires were generated with immunoSEQ multiplex PCR, while TCRdb's copy carries only in-frame clones and drops some. V and J calls and clone size are copied from that table; D and trimming were computed from the DNA. The data show about 240,000 clones, with 70% to 90% seen just once and 3% held by the top ten. V was pared by 5 bases and J by 2 bases, with 10 bases between. In germline, CDR1 is SEHNR, CDR2 FQNEAQ (reference sequence). The CDR3 contains 14 residues. The source of this sequence is a woman aged 25 to 45 who had recovered from COVID-19. This chain joins TRBV7-9 and TRBJ2-1, with D possibly being TRBD1 (5 bases). Sequences were obtained from peripheral blood. CDR3 bases: TGTGCCAGCAGCCCAGACAGACCCTACAATGAGCAGTTCTTC. As protein: CASSPDRPYNEQFF.